This T cell receptor beta chain was sequenced in a study of T-cell memory formation after mild COVID-19. Study summary: There were largely donor-specific TCR clusters. Study observations and caveats: CD4/CD8 balance held among clones contracting day 15 to 85, and later expanders leaned CD4+. Certain responding clones were present in pre-infection memory, suggesting participation of cross-reactive memory.

With 4 bases clipped from V and 4 bases from J, the junction kept 5 bases outside the gene matches. The CDR3 contains 13 residues. CDR1 DFQATT and CDR2 SNEGSKA come from the germline V gene (reference sequence). Using its own MiXCR run on the 5' RACE reads, TCRdb lists one record per CDR3 protein. Of 350,000 to 450,000 distinct CDR3 sequences listed, about 19% were seen once; the top ten hold more than 8%. This clonotype was observed a handful of times. Its cognate antigen is unknown. The rearrangement links TRBV20-1 to TRBJ2-7; TRBD2 aligns across 9 bases. The material sequenced was PBMCs or a T cell subset sorted from them (not recorded which). This TCR was sampled from an adult woman who had mild COVID-19 (a few samples of this study predate the infection). Cell type and time point are not known. The CDR3, as DNA: TGCAGTGCTATGGCGGGAGGGTTTTACGAGCAGTACTTC. Translating it yields CSAMAGGFYEQYF.